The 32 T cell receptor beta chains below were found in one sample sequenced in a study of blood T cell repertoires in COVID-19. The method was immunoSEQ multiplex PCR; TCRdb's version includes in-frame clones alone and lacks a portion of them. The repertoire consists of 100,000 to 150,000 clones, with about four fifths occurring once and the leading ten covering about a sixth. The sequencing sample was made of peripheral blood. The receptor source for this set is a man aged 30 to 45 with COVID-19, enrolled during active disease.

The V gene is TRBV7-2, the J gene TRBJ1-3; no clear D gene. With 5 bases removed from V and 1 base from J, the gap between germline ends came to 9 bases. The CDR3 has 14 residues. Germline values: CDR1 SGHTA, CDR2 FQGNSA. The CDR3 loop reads CASSVGGSGNTIYF. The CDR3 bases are TGTGCCAGCAGCGTAGGAGGATCTGGAAACACCATATATTTT.

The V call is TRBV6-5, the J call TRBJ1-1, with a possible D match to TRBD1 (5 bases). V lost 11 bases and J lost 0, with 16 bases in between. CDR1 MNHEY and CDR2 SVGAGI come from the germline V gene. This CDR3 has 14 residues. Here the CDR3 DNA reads TGTGCCGTAAAGACAGTTCCAATGAACACTGAAGCTTTCTTT. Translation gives CAVKTVPMNTEAFF.

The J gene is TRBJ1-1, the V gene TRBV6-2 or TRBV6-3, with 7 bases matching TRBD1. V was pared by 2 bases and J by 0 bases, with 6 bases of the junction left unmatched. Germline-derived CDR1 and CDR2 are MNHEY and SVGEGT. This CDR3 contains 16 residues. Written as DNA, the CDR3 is TGTGCCAGCAGTTACACCACAGGGGAGGTGAACACTGAAGCTTTCTTT. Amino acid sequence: CASSYTTGEVNTEAFF.

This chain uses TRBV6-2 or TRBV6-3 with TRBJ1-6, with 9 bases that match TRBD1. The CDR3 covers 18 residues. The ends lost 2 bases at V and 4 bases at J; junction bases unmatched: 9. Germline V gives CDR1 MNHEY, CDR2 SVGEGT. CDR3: CASSYLTKDRGYNSPLHF. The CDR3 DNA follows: TGTGCCAGCAGTTACCTTACCAAGGACAGGGGATATAATTCACCCCTCCACTTT.

This CDR3 reads CASSLNRGRGNYGYTF. The DNA for the CDR3 is TGCGCCAGCAGCCTGAACAGGGGGCGCGGCAACTATGGCTACACCTTC. The V call is TRBV5-1, the J call TRBJ1-2; TRBD1 agrees at 9 bases. The CDR3 sequence is 16 residues long. V gave up 4 bases and J gave up 2 bases; unmatched junction bases: 9. Looked up from germline, CDR1 is SGHRS and CDR2 is YFSETQ.

CDR3 in amino acids: CASKDSYNEQFF. The DNA for the CDR3 is TGTGCCAGCAAGGACAGCTACAATGAGCAGTTCTTC. V is TRBV6-5 and J is TRBJ2-1; D is possibly TRBD1 (6 bases). The CDR3 totals 12 residues. Germline values: CDR1 MNHEY, CDR2 SVGAGI. V shed 7 bases and J shed 3 bases, with 7 bases lying between them.

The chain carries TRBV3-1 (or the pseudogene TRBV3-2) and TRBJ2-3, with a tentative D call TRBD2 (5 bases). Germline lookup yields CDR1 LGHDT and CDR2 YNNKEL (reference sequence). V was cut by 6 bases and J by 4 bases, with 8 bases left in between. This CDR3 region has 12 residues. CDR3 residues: CASRGSADTQYF. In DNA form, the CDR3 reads TGTGCCAGCAGGGGGAGTGCAGATACGCAGTATTTT.

The CDR3 region has the DNA TGTGCCAGCAGCTCAGGGGGCACCCAGGAAAAACTGTTTTTT. It specifies CASSSGGTQEKLFF. The rearrangement joins TRBV11-3 to TRBJ1-4, with 8 bases identical to TRBD1. Per the germline V gene, CDR1 is SGHNT and CDR2 is YENEEA. After removal of 4 bases from V and 8 bases from J, the junction contained 6 bases not matched to a gene. The CDR3 extends over 14 amino acids.

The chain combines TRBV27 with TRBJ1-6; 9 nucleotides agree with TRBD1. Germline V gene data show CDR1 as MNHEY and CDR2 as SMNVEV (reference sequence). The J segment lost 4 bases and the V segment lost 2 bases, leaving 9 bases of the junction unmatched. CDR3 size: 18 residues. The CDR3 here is CASSLLDRGGGYNSPLHF. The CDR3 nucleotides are TGTGCCAGCAGTTTACTTGACAGGGGGGGAGGATATAATTCACCCCTCCACTTT.

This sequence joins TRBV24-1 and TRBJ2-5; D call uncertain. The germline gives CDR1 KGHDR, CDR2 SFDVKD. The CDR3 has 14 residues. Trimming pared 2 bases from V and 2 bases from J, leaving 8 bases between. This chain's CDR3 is CATSDYTTQETQYF. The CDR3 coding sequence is TGTGCCACCAGTGATTATACGACTCAAGAGACCCAGTACTTC.

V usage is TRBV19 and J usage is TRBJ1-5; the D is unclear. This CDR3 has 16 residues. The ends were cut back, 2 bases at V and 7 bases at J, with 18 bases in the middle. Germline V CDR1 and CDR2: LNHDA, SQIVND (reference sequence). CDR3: CASSILAKAGGQPQHF. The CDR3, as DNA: TGTGCCAGTAGTATACTCGCGAAGGCTGGAGGCCAGCCCCAGCATTTT.

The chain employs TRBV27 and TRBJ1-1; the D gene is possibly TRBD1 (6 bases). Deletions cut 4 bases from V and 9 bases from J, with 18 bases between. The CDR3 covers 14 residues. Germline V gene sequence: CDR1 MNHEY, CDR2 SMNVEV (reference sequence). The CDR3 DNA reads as TGTGCCAGCAGTTCCCCCGGAGGGGGGGTAAAAGCTTTCTTT. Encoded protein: CASSSPGGGVKAFF.

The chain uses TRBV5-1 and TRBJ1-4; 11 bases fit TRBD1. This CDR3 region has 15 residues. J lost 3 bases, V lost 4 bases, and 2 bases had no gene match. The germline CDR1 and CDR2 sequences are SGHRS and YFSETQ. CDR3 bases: TGCGCCAGCAGCGGACAGGGGGCGCCTAATGAAAAACTGTTTTTT. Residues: CASSGQGAPNEKLFF. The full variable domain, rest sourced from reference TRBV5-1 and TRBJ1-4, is KAGVTQTPRYLIKTRGQQVTLSCSPISGHRSVSWYQQTPGQGLQFLFEYFSETQRNKGNFPGRFSGRQFSNSRSEMNVSTLELGDSALYLCASSGQGAPNEKLFFGSGTQLSVL.

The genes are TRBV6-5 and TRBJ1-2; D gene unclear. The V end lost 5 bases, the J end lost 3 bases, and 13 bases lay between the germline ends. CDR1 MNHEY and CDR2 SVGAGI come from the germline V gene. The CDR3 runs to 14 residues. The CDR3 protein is CASSQRAAYYGYTF. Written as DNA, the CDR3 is TGTGCCAGCAGTCAGCGGGCGGCTTACTATGGCTACACCTTC.

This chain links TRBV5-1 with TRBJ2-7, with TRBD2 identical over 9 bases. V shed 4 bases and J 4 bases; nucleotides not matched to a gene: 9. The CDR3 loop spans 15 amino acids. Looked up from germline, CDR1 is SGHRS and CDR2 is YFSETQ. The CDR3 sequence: CASSGIAGDHYEQYF. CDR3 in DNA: TGCGCCAGCAGCGGGATAGCGGGAGATCATTACGAGCAGTACTTC.

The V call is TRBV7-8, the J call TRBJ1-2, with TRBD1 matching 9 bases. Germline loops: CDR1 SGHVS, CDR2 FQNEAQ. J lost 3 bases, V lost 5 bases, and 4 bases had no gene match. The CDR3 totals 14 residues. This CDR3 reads CASSVQGADYGYTF. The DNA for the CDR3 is TGTGCCAGCAGCGTACAGGGGGCTGACTATGGCTACACCTTC.

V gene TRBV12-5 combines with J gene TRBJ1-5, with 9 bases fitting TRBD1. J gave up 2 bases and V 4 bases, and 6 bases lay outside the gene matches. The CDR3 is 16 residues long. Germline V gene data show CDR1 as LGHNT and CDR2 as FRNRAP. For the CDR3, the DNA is TGTGCTAGTGGTTGGGTGGGACAGGGCGGCAATCAGCCCCAGCATTTT. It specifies CASGWVGQGGNQPQHF.

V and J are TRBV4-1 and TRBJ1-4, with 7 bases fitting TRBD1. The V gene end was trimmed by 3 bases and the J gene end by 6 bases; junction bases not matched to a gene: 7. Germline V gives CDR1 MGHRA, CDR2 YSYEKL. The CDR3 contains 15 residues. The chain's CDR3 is CASSQTGTEDEKLFF. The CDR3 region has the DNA TGCGCCAGCAGCCAGACCGGGACAGAGGATGAAAAACTGTTTTTT.

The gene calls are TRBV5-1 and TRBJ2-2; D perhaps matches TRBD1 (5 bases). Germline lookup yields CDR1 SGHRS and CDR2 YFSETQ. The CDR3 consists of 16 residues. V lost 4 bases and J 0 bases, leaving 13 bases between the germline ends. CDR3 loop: CASSPPEDTNTGELFF. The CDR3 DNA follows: TGCGCCAGCAGCCCCCCTGAGGACACGAACACCGGGGAGCTGTTTTTT.

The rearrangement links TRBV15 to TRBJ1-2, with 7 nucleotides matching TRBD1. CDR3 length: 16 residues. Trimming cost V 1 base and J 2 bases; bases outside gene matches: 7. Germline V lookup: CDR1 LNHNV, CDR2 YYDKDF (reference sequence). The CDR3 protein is CATSRGLGDSNYGYTF. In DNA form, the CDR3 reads TGTGCCACCAGCAGAGGGCTTGGGGACAGCAACTATGGCTACACCTTC.

The CDR3: CASSSPRESAYNEQFF. The CDR3 nucleotides are TGTGCCAGCAGCTCCCCCCGAGAGTCGGCCTACAATGAGCAGTTCTTC. J is TRBJ2-1 and V is TRBV9; D not certain. CDR1 and CDR2 from the germline V gene are SGDLS and YYNGEE. Trimming took 4 bases from V and 2 from J, leaving 16 bases between them. This CDR3 contains 16 residues.

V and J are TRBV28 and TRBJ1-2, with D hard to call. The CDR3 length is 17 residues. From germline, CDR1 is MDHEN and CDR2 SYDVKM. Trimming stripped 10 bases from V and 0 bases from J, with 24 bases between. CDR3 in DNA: TGTGCCATAATGGGTGGGCCTTGGGTGCCTTCTAACTATGGCTACACCTTC. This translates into CAIMGGPWVPSNYGYTF.

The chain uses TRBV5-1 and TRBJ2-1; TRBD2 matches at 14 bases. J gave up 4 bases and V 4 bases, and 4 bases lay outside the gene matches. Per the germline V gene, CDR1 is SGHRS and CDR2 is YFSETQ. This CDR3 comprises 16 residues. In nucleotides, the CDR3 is TGCGCCAGCAGCGTCCGGACTAGCGGGAGGTACAATGAGCAGTTCTTC. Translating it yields CASSVRTSGRYNEQFF.

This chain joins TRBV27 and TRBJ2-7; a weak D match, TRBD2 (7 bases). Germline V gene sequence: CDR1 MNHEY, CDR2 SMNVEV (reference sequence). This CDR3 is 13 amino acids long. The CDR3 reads CATKGGASYEQYF. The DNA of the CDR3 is TGTGCAACCAAAGGGGGGGCGAGCTACGAGCAGTACTTC.

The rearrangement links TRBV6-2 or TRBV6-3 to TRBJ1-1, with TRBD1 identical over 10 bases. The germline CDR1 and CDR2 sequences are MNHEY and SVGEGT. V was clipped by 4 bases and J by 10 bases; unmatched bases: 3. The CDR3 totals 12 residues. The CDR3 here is CASSSRTGGAFF. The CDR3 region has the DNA TGTGCCAGCAGTTCCCGGACAGGGGGAGCTTTCTTT.

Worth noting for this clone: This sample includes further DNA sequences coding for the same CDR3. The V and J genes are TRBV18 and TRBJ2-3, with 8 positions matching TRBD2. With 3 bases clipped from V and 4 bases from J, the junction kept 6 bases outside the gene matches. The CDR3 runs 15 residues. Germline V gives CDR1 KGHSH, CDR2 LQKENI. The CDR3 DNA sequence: TGTGCCAGCTCACCCGGACTAGCTGGCGCAGATACGCAGTATTTT. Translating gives CASSPGLAGADTQYF.

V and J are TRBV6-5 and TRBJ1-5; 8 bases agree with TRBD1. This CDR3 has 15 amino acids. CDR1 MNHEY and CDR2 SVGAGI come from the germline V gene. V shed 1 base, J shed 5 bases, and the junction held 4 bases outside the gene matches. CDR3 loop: CASSYYRGIDQPQHF. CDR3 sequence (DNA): TGTGCCAGCAGTTACTACAGGGGGATAGATCAGCCCCAGCATTTT.

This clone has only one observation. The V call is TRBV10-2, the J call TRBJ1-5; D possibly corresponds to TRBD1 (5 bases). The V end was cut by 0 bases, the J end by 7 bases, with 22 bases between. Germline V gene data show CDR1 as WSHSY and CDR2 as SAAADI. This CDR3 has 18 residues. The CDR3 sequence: CASSESFDGRVIGQPQHF. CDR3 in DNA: TGCGCCAGCAGTGAGTCTTTTGACGGCAGGGTTATCGGCCAGCCCCAGCATTTT.

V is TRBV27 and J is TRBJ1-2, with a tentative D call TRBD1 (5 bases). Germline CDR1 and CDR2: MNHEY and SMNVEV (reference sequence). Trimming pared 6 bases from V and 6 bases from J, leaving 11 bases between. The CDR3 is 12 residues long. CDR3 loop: CASRAGWDGYTF. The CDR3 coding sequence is TGTGCCAGCAGGGCAGGGTGGGATGGCTACACCTTC.

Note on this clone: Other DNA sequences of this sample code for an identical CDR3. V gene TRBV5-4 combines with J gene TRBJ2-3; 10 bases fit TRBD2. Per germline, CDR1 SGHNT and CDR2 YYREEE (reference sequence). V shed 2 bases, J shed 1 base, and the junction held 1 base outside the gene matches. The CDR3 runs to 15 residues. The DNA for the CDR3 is TGTGCCAGCAGCTTCCTAGCGGGGGGCACAGATACGCAGTATTTT. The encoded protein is CASSFLAGGTDTQYF.

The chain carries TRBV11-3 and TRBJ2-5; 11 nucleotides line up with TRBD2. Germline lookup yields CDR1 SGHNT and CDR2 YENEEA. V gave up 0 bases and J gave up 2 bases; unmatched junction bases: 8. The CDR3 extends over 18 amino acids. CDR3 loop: CASSLDAEASGGQETQYF. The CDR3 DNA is TGTGCCAGCAGCTTAGATGCTGAGGCTAGCGGGGGGCAAGAGACCCAGTACTTC.

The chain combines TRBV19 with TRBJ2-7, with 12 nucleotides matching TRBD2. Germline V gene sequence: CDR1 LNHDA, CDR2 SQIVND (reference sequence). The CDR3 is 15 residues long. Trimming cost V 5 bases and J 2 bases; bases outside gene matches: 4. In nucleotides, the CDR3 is TGTGCCAGTAGTGTCGGACTAGCGGGAACCTACGAGCAGTACTTC. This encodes CASSVGLAGTYEQYF. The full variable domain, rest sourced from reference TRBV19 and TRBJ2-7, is DGGITQSPKYLFRKEGQNVTLSCEQNLNHDAMYWYRQDPGQGLRLIYYSQIVNDFQKGDIAEGYSVSREKKESFPLTVTSAQKNPTAFYLCASSVGLAGTYEQYFGPGTRLTVT.